This T cell receptor beta chain derives from a study of cytomegalovirus exposure and HLA in healthy donors. Study-wide background: The 120 validation repertoires, a later analysis reported, used the same platform as the 600 to 700 repertoires from the first cohort. Study-wide findings and caveats: High specificity and sensitivity for cytomegalovirus status were reported for the classifier.

The donors were part of the validation cohort, which consisted of about 120 subjects and was separate from the first cohort of 666 subjects. Note on this clone: The antigen is not known.

V lost 6 bases and J lost 5; bases outside the gene matches: 5. The germline gives CDR1 SNHLY, CDR2 FYNNEI. The CDR3 is 14 amino acids. The table came from immunoSEQ multiplex PCR; TCRdb's copy has only in-frame clones and leaves some out. The data hold 250,000 to 300,000 clones, with just over 85% observed a single time. Sequencing was done on a sample of PBMCs. The genes are TRBV2 and TRBJ2-3, with 10 bases matching TRBD2. The receptor was derived from a woman in her late teens or twenties in good health and CMV-seronegative. The CDR3 spells CASRAGLARDTQYF. The CDR3 nucleotides read TGTGCCAGCAGGGCGGGACTAGCGAGAGATACGCAGTATTTT.